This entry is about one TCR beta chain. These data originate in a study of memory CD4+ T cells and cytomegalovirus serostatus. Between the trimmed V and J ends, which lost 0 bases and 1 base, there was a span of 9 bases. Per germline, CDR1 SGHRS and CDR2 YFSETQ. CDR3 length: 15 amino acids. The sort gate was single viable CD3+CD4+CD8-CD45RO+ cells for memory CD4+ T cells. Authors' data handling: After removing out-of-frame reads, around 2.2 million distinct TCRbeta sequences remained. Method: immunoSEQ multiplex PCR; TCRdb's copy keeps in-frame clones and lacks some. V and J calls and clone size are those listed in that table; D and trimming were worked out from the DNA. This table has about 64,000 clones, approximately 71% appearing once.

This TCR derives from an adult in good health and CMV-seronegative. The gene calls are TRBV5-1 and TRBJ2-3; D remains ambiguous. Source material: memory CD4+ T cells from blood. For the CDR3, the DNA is TGCGCCAGCAGCTTGGCAGGAACGGGCACAGATACGCAGTATTTT. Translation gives CASSLAGTGTDTQYF.